The T cell receptor beta chain described here comes from a study of T cell changes during pregnancy in multiple sclerosis. The repertoire was sequenced with immunoSEQ multiplex PCR; TCRdb's copy has only in-frame clones and lacks some. The profile shows 44,000 or so clones, 88% of them singletons. The CDR3 totals 10 residues. The ends were cut back, 8 bases at V and 7 bases at J, with 5 bases in the middle. The germline CDR1 and CDR2 sequences are MNHEY and SMNVEV (reference sequence). The sample holds a few counts of this clone. V gene TRBV27 combines with J gene TRBJ1-4; no clear D. The sequence derives from a female donor in good health, enrolled as a control in a pregnancy study. Material: CD8+ T cells from peripheral blood mononuclear cells, obtained after pregnancy. CDR3 protein: CASRGEKLFF. CDR3 DNA: TGTGCCAGCCGGGGTGAAAAACTGTTTTTT.